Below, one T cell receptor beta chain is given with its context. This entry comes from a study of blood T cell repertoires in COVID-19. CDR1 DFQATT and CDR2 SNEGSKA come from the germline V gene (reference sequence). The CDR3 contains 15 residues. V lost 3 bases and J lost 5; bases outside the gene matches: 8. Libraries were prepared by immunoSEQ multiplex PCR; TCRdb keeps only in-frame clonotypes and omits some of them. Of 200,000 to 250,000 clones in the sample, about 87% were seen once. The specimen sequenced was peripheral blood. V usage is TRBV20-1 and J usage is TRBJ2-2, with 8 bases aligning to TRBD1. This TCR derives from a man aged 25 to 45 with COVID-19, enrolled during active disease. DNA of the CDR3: TGCAGTGCTAGTTCCGACAGGGGTTGGACCGGGGAGCTGTTTTTT. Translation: CSASSDRGWTGELFF.